This entry is about one T cell receptor (beta chain). Both 60 Vbeta primers and 13 Jbeta primers went into the PCR. Libraries were prepared by immunoSEQ multiplex PCR; TCRdb keeps only in-frame clonotypes and omits some of them. The sample yields more than 95,000 clones, over 65% seen once. The sample originates from a study of cytomegalovirus exposure and HLA in healthy donors. CDR3 length: 11 amino acids. Germline V gives CDR1 SQVTM, CDR2 ANQGSEA. V was clipped by 5 bases and J by 8 bases, with 12 bases between them. Sequencing was carried out using PBMCs. The chain employs TRBV29-1 and TRBJ1-2; D gene ambiguous. The source of this sequence is a woman in her 40s in good health and CMV-seronegative. The CDR3 region is CSVLTSRGYTF. DNA for the CDR3: TGCAGCGTTCTAACCTCCCGGGGCTACACCTTC. Full variable domain (outside the CDR3, taken from reference TRBV29-1 and TRBJ1-2): SAVISQKPSRDICQRGTSLTIQCQVDSQVTMMFWYRQQPGQSLTLIATANQGSEATYESGFVIDKFPISRPNLTFSTLTVSNMSPEDSSIYLCSVLTSRGYTFGSGTRLTVV.